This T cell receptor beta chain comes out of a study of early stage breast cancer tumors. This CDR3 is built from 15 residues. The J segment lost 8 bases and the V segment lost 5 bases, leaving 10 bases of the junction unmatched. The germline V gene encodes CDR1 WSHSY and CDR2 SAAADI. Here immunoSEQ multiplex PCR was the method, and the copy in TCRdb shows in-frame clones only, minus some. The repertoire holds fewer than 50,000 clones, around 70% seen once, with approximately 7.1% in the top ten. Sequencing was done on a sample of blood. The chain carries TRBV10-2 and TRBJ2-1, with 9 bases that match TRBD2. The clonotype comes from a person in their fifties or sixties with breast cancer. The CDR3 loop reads CASSFTSGGGDEQFF. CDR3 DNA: TGCGCCAGCAGTTTCACTAGCGGCGGGGGGGATGAGCAGTTCTTC.